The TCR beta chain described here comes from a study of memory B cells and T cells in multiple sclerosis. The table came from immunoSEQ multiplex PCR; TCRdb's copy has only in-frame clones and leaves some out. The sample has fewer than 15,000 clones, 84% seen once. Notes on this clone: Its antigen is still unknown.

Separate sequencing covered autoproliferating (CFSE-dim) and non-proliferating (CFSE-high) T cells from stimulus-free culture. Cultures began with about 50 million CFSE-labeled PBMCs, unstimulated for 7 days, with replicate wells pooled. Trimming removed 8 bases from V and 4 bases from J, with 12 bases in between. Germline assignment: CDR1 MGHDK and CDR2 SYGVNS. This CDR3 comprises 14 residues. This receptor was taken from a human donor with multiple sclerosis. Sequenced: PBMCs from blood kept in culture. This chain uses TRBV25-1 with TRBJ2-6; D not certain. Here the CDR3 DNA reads TGTGCCAGCTGTTGCCAAGGAGGGGCCAACGTCCTGACTTTC. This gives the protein CASCCQGGANVLTF.